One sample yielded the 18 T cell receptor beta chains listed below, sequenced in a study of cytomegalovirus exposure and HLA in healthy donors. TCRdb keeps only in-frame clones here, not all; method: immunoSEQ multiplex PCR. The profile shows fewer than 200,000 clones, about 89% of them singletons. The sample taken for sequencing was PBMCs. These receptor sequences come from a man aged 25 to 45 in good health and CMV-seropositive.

CDR3 DNA sequence: TGTGCCTGGAGTGTGTGGCAGAGGGCCATATATTTT. It translates to CAWSVWQRAIYF. The chain uses TRBV30 and TRBJ1-3; no definite D call. V was cut by 0 bases and J by 11 bases, with 11 bases left in between. This CDR3 region has 12 residues. Per the germline V gene, CDR1 is GTSNPN and CDR2 is SVGIG (reference sequence).

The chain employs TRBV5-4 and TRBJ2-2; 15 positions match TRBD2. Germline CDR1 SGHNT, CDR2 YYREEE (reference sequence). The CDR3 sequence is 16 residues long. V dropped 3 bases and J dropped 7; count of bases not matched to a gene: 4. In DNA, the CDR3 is TGTGCCAGCAGCTGGGGACTAGCGGGGGGCATCGGGGAGCTGTTTTTT. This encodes CASSWGLAGGIGELFF.

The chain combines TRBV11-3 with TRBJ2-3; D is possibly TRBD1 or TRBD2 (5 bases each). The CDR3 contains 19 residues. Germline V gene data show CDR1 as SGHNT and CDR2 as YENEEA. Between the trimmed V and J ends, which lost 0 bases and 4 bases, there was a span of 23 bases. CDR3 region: CASSLDGGGEELLADTQYF. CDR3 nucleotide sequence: TGTGCCAGCAGCTTAGATGGTGGGGGAGAAGAACTATTGGCAGATACGCAGTATTTT.

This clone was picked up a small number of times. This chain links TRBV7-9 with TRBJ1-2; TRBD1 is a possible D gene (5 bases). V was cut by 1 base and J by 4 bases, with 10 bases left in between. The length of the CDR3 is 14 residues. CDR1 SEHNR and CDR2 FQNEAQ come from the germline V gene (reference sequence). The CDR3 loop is CASSLEWTSYGYTF. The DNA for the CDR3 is TGTGCCAGCAGCTTAGAATGGACATCCTATGGCTACACCTTC. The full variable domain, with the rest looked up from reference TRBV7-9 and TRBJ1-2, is DTGVSQNPRHKITKRGQNVTFRCDPISEHNRLYWYRQTLGQGPEFLTYFQNEAQLEKSRLLSDRFSAERPKGSFSTLEIQRTEQGDSAMYLCASSLEWTSYGYTFGSGTRLTVV.

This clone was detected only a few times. In DNA form, the CDR3 reads TGTGCCAGCAGCGACCGGGGGGCGATGTCCGGGGAGCTGTTTTTT. This gives the protein CASSDRGAMSGELFF. The rearrangement uses TRBV11-3 and TRBJ2-2, with a weak D call TRBD2 (7 bases). Trimming left V 5 bases short and J 6 bases short, with 16 bases between. Germline V gene data show CDR1 as SGHNT and CDR2 as YENEEA. CDR3 length equals 15 residues.

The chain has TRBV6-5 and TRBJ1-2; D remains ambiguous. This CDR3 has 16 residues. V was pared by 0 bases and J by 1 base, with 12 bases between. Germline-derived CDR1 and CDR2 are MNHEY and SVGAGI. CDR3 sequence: CASSYSIGGFNYGYTF. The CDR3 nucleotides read TGTGCCAGCAGTTACTCGATTGGCGGTTTTAACTATGGCTACACCTTC.

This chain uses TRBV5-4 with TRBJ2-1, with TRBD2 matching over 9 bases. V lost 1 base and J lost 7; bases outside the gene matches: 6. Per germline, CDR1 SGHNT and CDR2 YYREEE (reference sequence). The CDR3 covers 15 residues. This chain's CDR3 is CASSLRAGGWNEQFF. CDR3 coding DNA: TGTGCCAGCAGCTTGAGAGCGGGGGGTTGGAATGAGCAGTTCTTC.

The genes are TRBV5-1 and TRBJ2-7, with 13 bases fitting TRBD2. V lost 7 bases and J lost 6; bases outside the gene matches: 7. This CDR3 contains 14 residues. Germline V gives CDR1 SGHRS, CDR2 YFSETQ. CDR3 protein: CASGSGLAGREQYF. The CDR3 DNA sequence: TGCGCCAGCGGCTCGGGACTAGCGGGACGCGAGCAGTACTTC.

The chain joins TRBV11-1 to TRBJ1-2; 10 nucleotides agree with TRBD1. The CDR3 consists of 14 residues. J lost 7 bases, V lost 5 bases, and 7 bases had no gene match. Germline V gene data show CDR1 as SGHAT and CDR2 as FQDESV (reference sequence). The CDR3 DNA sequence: TGTGCCAGCAGCGGACAGGGGGGTCTCGGTGGCTACACCTTC. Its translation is CASSGQGGLGGYTF.

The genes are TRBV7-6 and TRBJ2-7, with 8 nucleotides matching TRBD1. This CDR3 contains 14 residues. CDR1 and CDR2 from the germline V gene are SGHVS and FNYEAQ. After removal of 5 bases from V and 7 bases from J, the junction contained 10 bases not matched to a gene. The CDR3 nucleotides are TGTGCCAGCAGCCCCGGGCAGGGGGCAAGTGAGCAGTACTTC. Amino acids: CASSPGQGASEQYF.

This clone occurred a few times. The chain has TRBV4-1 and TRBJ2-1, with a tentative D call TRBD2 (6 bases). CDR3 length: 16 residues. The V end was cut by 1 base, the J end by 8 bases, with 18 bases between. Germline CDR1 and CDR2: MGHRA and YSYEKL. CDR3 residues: CASSQGTLALWDEQFF. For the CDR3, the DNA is TGCGCCAGCAGCCAAGGAACACTAGCCTTATGGGATGAGCAGTTCTTC.

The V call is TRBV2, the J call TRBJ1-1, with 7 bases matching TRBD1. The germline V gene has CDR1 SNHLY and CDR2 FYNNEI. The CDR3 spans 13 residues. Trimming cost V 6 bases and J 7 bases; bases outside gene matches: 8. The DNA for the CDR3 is TGTGCCAGCAGGACAACAGGGGCCGATGAAGCTTTCTTT. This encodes CASRTTGADEAFF.

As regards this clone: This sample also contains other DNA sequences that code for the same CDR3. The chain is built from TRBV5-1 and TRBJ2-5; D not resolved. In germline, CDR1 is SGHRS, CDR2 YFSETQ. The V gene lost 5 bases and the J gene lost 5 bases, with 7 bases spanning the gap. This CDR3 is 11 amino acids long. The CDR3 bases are TGCGCCAGCAGAAATGGGGAGACCCAGTACTTC. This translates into CASRNGETQYF.

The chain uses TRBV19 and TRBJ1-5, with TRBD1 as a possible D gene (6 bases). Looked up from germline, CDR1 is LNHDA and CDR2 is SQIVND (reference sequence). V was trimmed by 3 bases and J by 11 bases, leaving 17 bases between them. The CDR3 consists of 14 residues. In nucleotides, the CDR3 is TGTGCCAGTAGTATGGGGGCAGGCCCTGAGGCCCAGCATTTT. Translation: CASSMGAGPEAQHF.

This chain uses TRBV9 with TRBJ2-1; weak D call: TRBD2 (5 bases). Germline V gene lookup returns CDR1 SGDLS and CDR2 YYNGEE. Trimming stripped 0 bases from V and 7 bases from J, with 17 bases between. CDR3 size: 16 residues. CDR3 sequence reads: CASSVGGRGLVNEQFF. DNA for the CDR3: TGTGCCAGCAGCGTAGGAGGGAGAGGGTTGGTGAATGAGCAGTTCTTC.

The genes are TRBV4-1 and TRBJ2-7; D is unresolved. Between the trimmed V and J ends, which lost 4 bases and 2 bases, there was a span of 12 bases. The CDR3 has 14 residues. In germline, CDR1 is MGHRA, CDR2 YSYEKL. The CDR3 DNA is TGCGCCAGCAGCCCCCGTGATGGAGCCTACGAGCAGTACTTC. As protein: CASSPRDGAYEQYF.

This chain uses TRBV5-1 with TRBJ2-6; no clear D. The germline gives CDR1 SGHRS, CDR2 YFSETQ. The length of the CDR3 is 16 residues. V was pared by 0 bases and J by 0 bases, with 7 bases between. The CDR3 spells CASSLALGSGANVLTF. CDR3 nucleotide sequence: TGCGCCAGCAGCTTGGCCCTAGGCTCTGGGGCCAACGTCCTGACTTTC.

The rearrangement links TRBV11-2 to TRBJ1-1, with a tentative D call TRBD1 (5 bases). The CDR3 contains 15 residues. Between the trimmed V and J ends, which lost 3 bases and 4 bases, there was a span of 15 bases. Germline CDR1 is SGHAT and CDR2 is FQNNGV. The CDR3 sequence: CASSFAGGGSTEAFF. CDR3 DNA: TGTGCCAGCAGCTTCGCGGGGGGAGGGAGCACTGAAGCTTTCTTT.